This T cell receptor (beta chain) came from a study of cytomegalovirus exposure and HLA in healthy donors. This CDR3 has 15 residues. Germline CDR1 is LNHNV and CDR2 is YYDKDF (reference sequence). Deletions cut 5 bases from V and 0 bases from J, with 11 bases between. This PCR relied on a set of 60 Vbeta primers and 13 Jbeta primers. The method was immunoSEQ multiplex PCR; TCRdb's version includes in-frame clones alone and lacks a portion of them. Of 150,000 to 200,000 clones in the sample, about four fifths were seen once. The sequenced material came from PBMCs. The sequence derives from a male donor in good health and CMV-seropositive. The chain is built from TRBV15 and TRBJ1-5; D is perhaps TRBD1 (5 bases). For the CDR3, the DNA is TGTGCCACCAGCTTTGACGGGGGTAGCAATCAGCCCCAGCATTTT. This encodes CATSFDGGSNQPQHF.